These 26 T cell receptor beta chains came from one sample sequenced in a study of blood T cell repertoires in COVID-19. Here immunoSEQ multiplex PCR was the method, and the copy in TCRdb shows in-frame clones only, minus some. The repertoire holds about 120,000 clones, with 78% as singletons. Sequenced input: peripheral blood. The origin of the receptors is a man in his 70s with acute or convalescent COVID-19.

In regard to this clone: This sample also contains other DNA sequences that code for the same CDR3. This chain links TRBV3-1 (or the pseudogene TRBV3-2) with TRBJ1-1, with TRBD1 identical over 10 bases. Germline trimming cut 4 bases from V and 5 bases from J; bases unmatched to any gene: 1. Per the germline V gene, CDR1 is LGHDT and CDR2 is YNNKEL (reference sequence). CDR3 length: 13 residues. In DNA, the CDR3 is TGTGCCAGCAGCCGACAGGGGGCAACTGAAGCTTTCTTT. As protein: CASSRQGATEAFF.

The chain links TRBV5-5 to TRBJ1-5; 7 nucleotides agree with TRBD1. The J segment lost 3 bases and the V segment lost 0 bases, leaving 3 bases of the junction unmatched. The CDR3 extends over 15 amino acids. CDR1 and CDR2 (germline): SGHKS, YYEKEE (reference sequence). This chain's CDR3 is CASSLGQGDNQPQHF. The CDR3 DNA follows: TGTGCCAGCAGCTTGGGACAGGGTGACAATCAGCCCCAGCATTTT.

V usage is TRBV6-4 and J usage is TRBJ2-1, with 12 bases aligning to TRBD2. CDR1 and CDR2 (germline): MRHNA, SNTAGT. The CDR3 has 17 residues. Trimming cost V 6 bases and J 2 bases; bases outside gene matches: 8. The CDR3 sequence is CASSLRSSGGAYNEQFF. CDR3 sequence (DNA): TGTGCCAGCAGCCTCCGATCTAGCGGGGGGGCCTACAATGAGCAGTTCTTC.

The chain joins TRBV2 to TRBJ2-1, with a weak D call TRBD2 (6 bases). CDR1 and CDR2 (germline): SNHLY, FYNNEI. Trimming left V 4 bases short and J 8 bases short, with 18 bases between. This CDR3 has 15 amino acids. In DNA, the CDR3 is TGTGCCAGCAGTGGGAGTGGGTGGGGGGTTGATGAGCAGTTCTTC. This codes for CASSGSGWGVDEQFF.

CDR3 bases: TGCGCCAGCAGCATGGGGACTAGCGGGGGTTCGGAGACCCAGTACTTC. This encodes CASSMGTSGGSETQYF. The chain joins TRBV5-1 to TRBJ2-5; TRBD2 matches at 14 bases. The CDR3 has 16 amino acids. Looked up from germline, CDR1 is SGHRS and CDR2 is YFSETQ. Germline trimming cut 4 bases from V and 5 bases from J; bases unmatched to any gene: 7.

The V call is TRBV6-5, the J call TRBJ2-1; 13 nucleotides match TRBD2. Germline CDR1 is MNHEY and CDR2 is SVGAGI. V lost 6 bases, J lost 6 bases, and 5 bases stayed unmatched. This CDR3 comprises 15 residues. The CDR3 coding sequence is TGTGCCAGCAGCACTACTAGCGGGGGGGCCAATGAGCAGTTCTTC. Amino acids: CASSTTSGGANEQFF.

The genes are TRBV7-8 and TRBJ1-5, with TRBD1 matching 7 bases. The CDR3 runs 17 residues. Germline V gives CDR1 SGHVS, CDR2 FQNEAQ. The V gene end was trimmed by 5 bases and the J gene end by 0 bases; junction bases not matched to a gene: 10. Written as DNA, the CDR3 is TGTGCCAGCAGCCCCCGGGACAGCGGTTATAGCAATCAGCCCCAGCATTTT. Encoded protein: CASSPRDSGYSNQPQHF.

The gene calls are TRBV7-6 and TRBJ1-3, with TRBD1 as a possible D gene (6 bases). This CDR3 spans 16 amino acids. V was cut by 0 bases and J by 0 bases, with 9 bases left in between. Germline values: CDR1 SGHVS, CDR2 FNYEAQ. The DNA for the CDR3 is TGTGCCAGCAGCTTAGCGGACAGTTCCTCTGGAAACACCATATATTTT. Protein: CASSLADSSSGNTIYF.

V usage is TRBV3-1 (or the pseudogene TRBV3-2) and J usage is TRBJ1-3, with D perhaps matching TRBD1 (5 bases). In germline, CDR1 is LGHDT, CDR2 YNNKEL (reference sequence). This CDR3 is built from 15 residues. The V end was cut by 4 bases, the J end by 0 bases, with 10 bases between. Here the CDR3 DNA reads TGTGCCAGCAGCCGCCGGGACTTCTCTGGAAACACCATATATTTT. This encodes CASSRRDFSGNTIYF.

The chain combines TRBV10-3 with TRBJ1-1, with 7 bases matching TRBD1. The V and J ends lost 10 bases and 10 bases, in that order; junction bases with no gene match: 9. The CDR3 loop spans 11 amino acids. From germline, CDR1 is ENHRY and CDR2 SYGVKD. The CDR3 nucleotides are TGTGCCAACGGAGGGCCAGGGGGAGCTTTCTTT. This encodes CANGGPGGAFF.

The chain links TRBV5-1 to TRBJ2-3, with D maybe TRBD1 (5 bases). The CDR3 contains 15 residues. Germline CDR1 reads SGHRS; CDR2 reads YFSETQ. V lost 4 bases and J 2 bases, leaving 14 bases between the germline ends. The DNA for the CDR3 is TGCGCCAGCAGCAGGGTGGCAGGGCACACAGATACGCAGTATTTT. Translation: CASSRVAGHTDTQYF.

The rearrangement uses TRBV3-1 (or the pseudogene TRBV3-2) and TRBJ1-1; weak D call: TRBD1 (6 bases). The V gene lost 6 bases and the J gene lost 0 bases, with 17 bases spanning the gap. Germline loops: CDR1 LGHDT, CDR2 YNNKEL (reference sequence). The CDR3 is 16 amino acids. CDR3 sequence: CASSRTVITLNTEAFF. In DNA, the CDR3 is TGTGCCAGCAGTCGGACAGTGATCACCTTGAACACTGAAGCTTTCTTT.

The table lists this clone with a count of one. V and J are TRBV6-5 and TRBJ1-3, with D unclear. Trimming pared 10 bases from V and 2 bases from J, leaving 15 bases between. The CDR3 length is 14 residues. Germline CDR1 reads MNHEY; CDR2 reads SVGAGI. The CDR3 loop reads CAITRGLPGNTIYF. CDR3 in DNA: TGTGCCATCACCCGCGGCTTACCTGGAAACACCATATATTTT.

This clone is a singleton in its sample. J is TRBJ1-2 and V is TRBV5-1, with 12 bases that match TRBD1. Germline lookup yields CDR1 SGHRS and CDR2 YFSETQ. After removal of 4 bases from V and 8 bases from J, the junction contained 6 bases not matched to a gene. The CDR3 is 14 residues long. The DNA for the CDR3 is TGCGCCAGCAGCCCGGGGACAGGGGGCGCAGGCTACACCTTC. Its protein is CASSPGTGGAGYTF. Full variable domain (missing parts from reference TRBV5-1 and TRBJ1-2): KAGVTQTPRYLIKTRGQQVTLSCSPISGHRSVSWYQQTPGQGLQFLFEYFSETQRNKGNFPGRFSGRQFSNSRSEMNVSTLELGDSALYLCASSPGTGGAGYTFGSGTRLTVV.

V is TRBV12-3 or TRBV12-4 and J is TRBJ2-3, with no clear D. Trimming took 5 bases from V and 4 from J, leaving 10 bases between them. The CDR3 is made up of 13 amino acids. The CDR3: CASSKQVSDTQYF. CDR3 nucleotides: TGTGCCAGCAGTAAGCAGGTGTCAGATACGCAGTATTTT.

This clone was seen only once. The chain carries TRBV5-1 and TRBJ2-7; 7 bases are a match to TRBD1. Germline V gene sequence: CDR1 SGHRS, CDR2 YFSETQ. V shed 4 bases, J shed 0 bases, and the junction held 4 bases outside the gene matches. The CDR3 extends over 14 amino acids. The CDR3 loop reads CASSAQGHSYEQYF. The DNA for the CDR3 is TGCGCCAGCAGCGCACAGGGGCACTCCTACGAGCAGTACTTC.

The chain combines TRBV25-1 with TRBJ2-2, with D maybe TRBD2 (6 bases). This CDR3 comprises 16 residues. Trimming took 8 bases from V and 2 from J, leaving 18 bases between them. Germline V gives CDR1 MGHDK, CDR2 SYGVNS. The CDR3 nucleotides are TGTGCCAGCGGCCCATATGGGACTGAAAACACCGGGGAGCTGTTTTTT. Translation: CASGPYGTENTGELFF. The entire variable domain, with the rest obtained from reference TRBV25-1 and TRBJ2-2, is as follows: EADIYQTPRYLVIGTGKKITLECSQTMGHDKMYWYQQDPGMELHLIHYSYGVNSTEKGDLSSESTVSRIRTEHFPLTLESARPSHTSQYLCASGPYGTENTGELFFGEGSRLTVL.

The chain employs TRBV6-5 and TRBJ2-1, with D perhaps TRBD2 (7 bases). With 4 bases removed from V and 1 base from J, the gap between germline ends came to 11 bases. CDR3 length: 15 amino acids. Looked up from germline, CDR1 is MNHEY and CDR2 is SVGAGI. This chain's CDR3 is CASSSRGLSYNEQFF. In DNA form, the CDR3 reads TGTGCCAGCAGTTCGCGGGGGCTATCCTACAATGAGCAGTTCTTC.

The rearrangement joins TRBV4-3 to TRBJ1-6, with D possibly being TRBD1 (6 bases). The ends were cut back, 4 bases at V and 8 bases at J, with 12 bases in the middle. This CDR3 has 14 residues. CDR1 is LGHNA, CDR2 YSLEER, per germline. The CDR3 DNA reads TGCGCCAGCAGCCTGAGACAGGTTGATTCACCCCTCCACTTT. It codes for CASSLRQVDSPLHF.

This chain joins TRBV11-2 and TRBJ2-5, with a weak D call TRBD1 (6 bases). The germline V and J ends were trimmed by 0 bases and 7 bases, with 15 bases remaining between them. CDR3 length equals 15 residues. Germline assignment: CDR1 SGHAT and CDR2 FQNNGV. For the CDR3, the DNA is TGTGCCAGCAGCTTAGATCTAAACAGGGTCGGGACCCAGTACTTC. This sequence encodes CASSLDLNRVGTQYF.

In its sample, this clone was seen once. The V gene is TRBV6-5, the J gene TRBJ1-2; no clear D. Germline values: CDR1 MNHEY, CDR2 SVGAGI. Trimming removed 0 bases from V and 8 bases from J, with 10 bases in between. The CDR3 length is 13 residues. CDR3 region: CASSYSQALGYTF. DNA of the CDR3: TGTGCCAGCAGTTACTCGCAGGCTTTAGGCTACACCTTC.

The V gene is TRBV5-1, the J gene TRBJ1-2, with 8 nucleotides matching TRBD1. Germline V gives CDR1 SGHRS, CDR2 YFSETQ. The junction had 5 bases not matched to a gene; V was cut back by 4 bases and J by 3 bases. The CDR3 has 14 residues. CDR3 nucleotide sequence: TGCGCCAGCAGCCCGGAGGGACAGGACTATGGCTACACCTTC. Translated, it gives CASSPEGQDYGYTF.

The rearrangement uses TRBV9 and TRBJ2-5; 8 bases agree with TRBD2. This CDR3 is built from 15 residues. The germline gives CDR1 SGDLS, CDR2 YYNGEE. Losses at the gene ends were 0 bases for V and 3 bases for J; bases not matched to a gene: 4. The CDR3 region is CASSVVAGIEETQYF. For the CDR3, the DNA is TGTGCCAGCAGCGTAGTAGCGGGGATTGAAGAGACCCAGTACTTC. Full variable domain (outside the CDR3, taken from reference TRBV9 and TRBJ2-5): DSGVTQTPKHLITATGQRVTLRCSPRSGDLSVYWYQQSLDQGLQFLIQYYNGEERAKGNILERFSAQQFPDLHSELNLSSLELGDSALYFCASSVVAGIEETQYFGPGTRLLVL.

This clone came up a few times. The V and J genes are TRBV3-1 (or the pseudogene TRBV3-2) and TRBJ2-5, with a weak D call TRBD2 (5 bases). This CDR3 has 14 residues. V was clipped by 4 bases and J by 3 bases, with 12 bases between them. Germline loops: CDR1 LGHDT, CDR2 YNNKEL (reference sequence). In nucleotides, the CDR3 is TGTGCCAGCAGCCTCAAATCGAGGGAAGAGACCCAGTACTTC. It specifies CASSLKSREETQYF.

The gene calls are TRBV27 and TRBJ2-7, with D perhaps TRBD2 (7 bases). V shed 2 bases and J shed 1 base, with 12 bases lying between them. The germline V gene encodes CDR1 MNHEY and CDR2 SMNVEV (reference sequence). This CDR3 has 15 amino acids. DNA for the CDR3: TGTGCCAGCAGTTTACTCGCGGGGGCATCCTACGAGCAGTACTTC. As protein: CASSLLAGASYEQYF.

This clone showed up just a few times. V and J are TRBV29-1 and TRBJ1-1; D unresolved. This CDR3 region has 12 residues. Germline loops: CDR1 SQVTM, CDR2 ANQGSEA. Trimming took off 7 bases at V and 1 base at J, with 10 bases between the two ends. The CDR3 loop is CSAQIKNTEAFF. The CDR3 coding sequence is TGCAGCGCACAAATAAAGAACACTGAAGCTTTCTTT.